This record looks at one T cell receptor (beta chain) sequence and its context. This entry is derived from a study of blood T cell repertoires in COVID-19. Study at large: Acute-phase and convalescent COVID-19 samples originated in the United States, Italy and Spain. The cDNA or gDNA used as material had been derived from T cells, B-cell-depleted T cells, or PBMCs.

Those who participated ranged in age from roughly 18 to 89 years and resided in 20 to 25 US areas. V lost 2 bases, J lost 0 bases, and 4 bases lay in between. This CDR3 is built from 13 residues. Germline CDR1 SGHAT, CDR2 FQNNGV. Original data processing: The authors estimated nucleated cell counts from reference gene primer amplification. Here immunoSEQ multiplex PCR was the method, and the copy in TCRdb shows in-frame clones only, minus some. D and trimming come from the DNA, and the V and J calls and clone size come from that table. The top ten clones hold less than 7% of a sample with 110,000 to 150,000 clones, approximately 84% of them seen once.

This clonotype was sampled from a man aged 40-49 years with acute COVID-19. Specimen: PBMCs or T cells enriched from blood (not recorded which). V gene TRBV11-2 combines with J gene TRBJ1-1; D is unclear. The CDR3 here is CASSLKLNTEAFF. The CDR3 bases are TGTGCCAGCAGCTTAAAGCTGAACACTGAAGCTTTCTTT.